This record concerns one T cell receptor (beta chain) sequence. The sample is drawn from a study of blood T cell repertoires in COVID-19. Study context: COVID-19 samples from acute and convalescent phases originated in the United States, Italy and Spain. Sources were T cells, B-cell-depleted T cells, or PBMCs; the material itself was cDNA or gDNA.

Trimming removed 4 bases from V and 3 bases from J; junction bases left unmatched: 4. The CDR3 is 15 amino acids. Germline V gene lookup returns CDR1 MNHEY and CDR2 SVGAGI. Adults between about 18 and 95 years of age took part from 24 US areas. In assigning cohorts, the study relied on participant-reported clinical history. Repertoires were generated with immunoSEQ multiplex PCR, while TCRdb's copy carries only in-frame clones and drops some. This table holds 150,000 to 200,000 clones, around four fifths found once. The clonotype was recovered from a woman in her fifties or sixties in a cohort exposed to, infected with or recovered from COVID-19 (not recorded which). Material: PBMCs or T cells enriched from blood (not recorded which). This chain joins TRBV6-5 and TRBJ1-2; TRBD1 agrees at 11 bases. The CDR3 sequence is CASSSRTGGYYGYTF. In DNA form, the CDR3 reads TGTGCCAGCAGTTCTCGGACAGGGGGCTACTATGGCTACACCTTC.